The 21 T cell receptor beta chains below were found in one sample sequenced in a study of identical twins. A single record per CDR3 protein comes from TCRdb applying MiXCR to the 5' RACE reads. The data hold a few hundred thousand distinct CDR3 sequences, with 5.5% to 7.5% observed a single time. The same specimen was also included in a second study, on T cells expressing NK-cell markers.

The sequenced material came from CD8+ T cells sorted from blood. The receptors come from a woman under 30 in good health.

The V and J genes are TRBV20-1 and TRBJ2-5, with TRBD2 matching over 11 bases. Germline V gene sequence: CDR1 DFQATT, CDR2 SNEGSKA (reference sequence). The CDR3 covers 16 residues. Trimming removed 0 bases from V and 5 bases from J; junction bases left unmatched: 8. The CDR3 nucleotides are TGCAGTGCTAGAGATGTCCTAGCGGGAGGTGGCGAGACCCAGTACTTC. Translated: CSARDVLAGGGETQYF.

The chain recombines TRBV6-4 with TRBJ1-1; TRBD1 matches 7 bases. The germline CDR1 and CDR2 sequences are MRHNA and SNTAGT. Trimming cost V 4 bases and J 5 bases; bases outside gene matches: 7. The CDR3 totals 14 residues. CDR3 in amino acids: CASSARGGTTEAFF. CDR3 coding DNA: TGTGCCAGCAGTGCCAGAGGGGGCACGACTGAAGCTTTCTTT.

In its sample, this clonotype was seen many times. The V gene is TRBV25-1, the J gene TRBJ1-2; tentatively, D is TRBD1 (5 bases). The CDR3 extends over 14 amino acids. The V end lost 1 base, the J end lost 8 bases, and 14 bases lay between the germline ends. Germline V gives CDR1 MGHDK, CDR2 SYGVNS. The DNA for the CDR3 is TGTGCCAGCAGTGAATCTGTGGGGCTGGGAGGCTACACCTTC. It translates to CASSESVGLGGYTF.

The rearrangement links TRBV29-1 to TRBJ2-4, with unresolved D. V lost 2 bases and J 0 bases, leaving 5 bases between the germline ends. Germline loops: CDR1 SQVTM, CDR2 ANQGSEA. The CDR3 extends over 13 amino acids. In nucleotides, the CDR3 is TGCAGCGTTGAACACCAAGCCAAAAACATTCAGTACTTC. This gives the protein CSVEHQAKNIQYF.

The chain has TRBV7-9 and TRBJ2-7; 7 bases match TRBD1. Germline V gene sequence: CDR1 SEHNR, CDR2 FQNEAQ (reference sequence). This CDR3 spans 11 amino acids. The junction had 8 bases not matched to a gene; V was cut back by 11 bases and J by 7 bases. CDR3 region: CAVRTGEEQYF. CDR3 in DNA: TGTGCCGTCCGAACAGGGGAAGAGCAGTACTTC.

V and J are TRBV11-2 and TRBJ2-3; D not resolved. The CDR3 runs 13 residues. Trimming cost V 0 bases and J 4 bases, with 5 bases left between them. Germline CDR1 and CDR2: SGHAT and FQNNGV. CDR3 DNA sequence: TGTGCCAGCAGCTTAGAAGTTCCAGATACGCAGTATTTT. Residues: CASSLEVPDTQYF.

The chain is built from TRBV12-3 or TRBV12-4 and TRBJ1-5; D uncertain. Trimming cost V 3 bases and J 3 bases, with 12 bases left between them. The CDR3 runs to 15 residues. The CDR3 region has the DNA TGTGCCAGCAGTTTCCTGGACGGTAACAATCAGCCCCAGCATTTT. Protein product: CASSFLDGNNQPQHF.

Regarding this clonotype: This sequence may be a read error, since a much larger clone differs from it by one base. The CDR3 DNA reads as TGTGCCAGCAGTGACGGACGGGGCCCTGGGGAGCTGTTTTTT. It translates to CASSDGRGPGELFF. The rearrangement uses TRBV6-4 and TRBJ2-2; the D gene could be TRBD1 or TRBD2 (5 bases each). The CDR3 totals 14 residues. Looked up from germline, CDR1 is MRHNA and CDR2 is SNTAGT. Trimming took 2 bases from V and 8 from J, leaving 12 bases between them.

This clonotype was counted between two and nine times. The rearrangement uses TRBV12-3 or TRBV12-4 and TRBJ2-3; D is perhaps TRBD2 (6 bases). Trimming stripped 6 bases from V and 2 bases from J, with 15 bases between. The CDR3 is 15 residues long. As DNA, the CDR3 is TGTGCCAGCAGGGGTGGGCGGGGCACCACAGATACGCAGTATTTT. Protein product: CASRGGRGTTDTQYF.

This clonotype appeared many times. The rearrangement uses TRBV7-9 and TRBJ1-1; D gene unclear. The ends were cut back, 6 bases at V and 7 bases at J, with 12 bases in the middle. The V gene's germline CDR1 is SEHNR and CDR2 FQNEAQ (reference sequence). CDR3 length equals 12 residues. CDR3 amino acids: CASSSGRSEAFF. The DNA for the CDR3 is TGTGCCAGCAGTTCCGGACGGAGTGAAGCTTTCTTT.

This clonotype occurred many times. CDR3 sequence reads: CASSVAGGELFF. As DNA, the CDR3 is TGTGCCAGCAGCGTAGCGGGCGGGGAGCTGTTTTTT. J is TRBJ2-2 and V is TRBV9; no clear D gene. The germline CDR1 and CDR2 sequences are SGDLS and YYNGEE. Trimming took off 0 bases at V and 7 bases at J, with 4 bases between the two ends. The length of the CDR3 is 12 residues. The variable domain in full, with the rest retrieved from reference TRBV9 and TRBJ2-2, is DSGVTQTPKHLITATGQRVTLRCSPRSGDLSVYWYQQSLDQGLQFLIQYYNGEERAKGNILERFSAQQFPDLHSELNLSSLELGDSALYFCASSVAGGELFFGEGSRLTVL.

CDR3 residues: CASSFSGRDEQFF. For the CDR3, the DNA is TGTGCCAGCAGTTTTAGCGGGAGGGACGAGCAGTTCTTC. This sequence joins TRBV27 and TRBJ2-1; 11 bases agree with TRBD2. The V and J ends lost 3 bases and 10 bases, in that order; junction bases with no gene match: 2. Germline V gene sequence: CDR1 MNHEY, CDR2 SMNVEV (reference sequence). The CDR3 runs 13 residues.

This clonotype showed up many times. This chain connects TRBV25-1 to TRBJ1-1, with 8 nucleotides matching TRBD1. Trimming cost V 5 bases and J 3 bases; bases outside gene matches: 8. CDR1 is MGHDK and CDR2 is SYGVNS in the germline V gene. This CDR3 spans 15 amino acids. This chain's CDR3 is CASSSSTGVDTEAFF. The CDR3, as DNA: TGTGCCAGCAGTTCGTCGACAGGGGTGGACACTGAAGCTTTCTTT.

The chain recombines TRBV5-4 with TRBJ2-3; no firm D call. The CDR3 contains 12 residues. Germline CDR1 reads SGHNT; CDR2 reads YYREEE (reference sequence). Trimming took off 0 bases at V and 7 bases at J, with 6 bases between the two ends. CDR3 sequence: CASSLDEYTQYF. CDR3 DNA sequence: TGTGCCAGCAGCTTGGACGAGTATACGCAGTATTTT. The full variable domain, completed using reference TRBV5-4 and TRBJ2-3, is ETGVTQSPTHLIKTRGQQVTLRCSSQSGHNTVSWYQQALGQGPQFIFQYYREEENGRGNFPPRFSGLQFPNYSSELNVNALELDDSALYLCASSLDEYTQYFGPGTRLTVL.

This chain links TRBV7-9 with TRBJ2-7; no reliable D call. CDR1 and CDR2 (germline): SEHNR, FQNEAQ (reference sequence). This CDR3 has 17 residues. V was cut by 7 bases and J by 3 bases, with 25 bases left in between. The CDR3, as DNA: TGTGCCAGCAACACCTACTCCGGGCCACGAGACGACTACGAGCAGTACTTC. The encoded protein is CASNTYSGPRDDYEQYF. Full variable domain (rest looked up from reference TRBV7-9 and TRBJ2-7): DTGVSQNPRHKITKRGQNVTFRCDPISEHNRLYWYRQTLGQGPEFLTYFQNEAQLEKSRLLSDRFSAERPKGSFSTLEIQRTEQGDSAMYLCASNTYSGPRDDYEQYFGPGTRLTVT.

V usage is TRBV10-3 and J usage is TRBJ2-7; a possible D gene is TRBD2 (5 bases). Germline V gives CDR1 ENHRY, CDR2 SYGVKD. The CDR3 has 12 amino acids. V was clipped by 7 bases and J by 5 bases, with 12 bases between them. The CDR3 DNA is TGTGCCATCATGGGCGAGGGAAACGAGCAGTACTTC. Protein product: CAIMGEGNEQYF.

This clonotype came up many times. The chain has TRBV5-1 and TRBJ2-3; the match to TRBD2 covers 11 bases. Trimming cost V 0 bases and J 3 bases; bases outside gene matches: 9. The germline V gene encodes CDR1 SGHRS and CDR2 YFSETQ. CDR3 size: 18 residues. The CDR3: CASSLAVASGRWTDTQYF. The CDR3 DNA reads as TGCGCCAGCAGCTTGGCCGTGGCTAGCGGGAGGTGGACAGATACGCAGTATTTT.

Remarks on this clonotype: Relative to the germline gene, one junction end is altered; a read error may explain this. V is TRBV9 and J is TRBJ2-5; 10 nucleotides align to TRBD2. The CDR3 covers 17 residues. CDR1 and CDR2 (germline): SGDLS, YYNGEE. The CDR3 bases are TGTGCCAGCAGCGTAGAGGGCAGCGGGGGGGCCTCAGAGACCCAGCACTTC. Translating it yields CASSVEGSGGASETQHF.

There are a few counts of this clonotype. The chain employs TRBV20-1 and TRBJ2-5, with D perhaps TRBD2 (7 bases). Trimming removed 5 bases at V and 4 bases at J, with 23 bases between. This CDR3 is 16 amino acids long. CDR1 and CDR2 (germline): DFQATT, SNEGSKA (reference sequence). The CDR3 protein is CSAPSLNRGGIETQYF. The DNA of the CDR3 is TGCAGTGCTCCTTCCCTGAATAGGGGGGGAATAGAGACCCAGTACTTC.

The table lists this clonotype with a few counts. V is TRBV6-1 and J is TRBJ1-1; D is undetermined. V was pared by 8 bases and J by 5 bases, with 15 bases between. CDR1 and CDR2 (germline): MNHNS, SASEGT. CDR3 length equals 13 residues. The CDR3 sequence is CASHAIFPTEAFF. The CDR3 DNA is TGTGCCAGCCACGCCATATTTCCTACTGAAGCTTTCTTT.

In this sample, this clonotype turned up a few times. The chain recombines TRBV9 with TRBJ2-3; D call uncertain. Germline V gene lookup returns CDR1 SGDLS and CDR2 YYNGEE. The CDR3 length is 12 residues. V shed 2 bases and J shed 4 bases, with 5 bases lying between them. As DNA, the CDR3 is TGTGCCAGCAGCGTTAGGGCAGATACGCAGTATTTT. It encodes CASSVRADTQYF.